The next 18 T cell receptor beta chains were all read from a single sample in a study of T-cell memory formation after mild COVID-19. MiXCR was run by TCRdb on the 5' RACE reads, yielding one entry per CDR3 protein. The table has around 410,000 distinct CDR3 sequences, 20% to 30% seen once. The sequenced sample consisted of PBMCs or a T cell subset sorted from them (not recorded which). Source of these receptors: an adult woman who had mild COVID-19 (a few samples of this study predate the infection). Cell type and time point are not known.

V usage is TRBV12-3 or TRBV12-4 and J usage is TRBJ1-1, with a tentative D call TRBD1 (6 bases). V shed 6 bases and J shed 2 bases, with 16 bases lying between them. This CDR3 region has 15 residues. The CDR3 DNA follows: TGTGCCAGCAGAAAATCGACAGGCGGTAACACTGAAGCTTTCTTT. Amino acid sequence: CASRKSTGGNTEAFF.

This clonotype has more than one count but fewer than ten. This CDR3 is CASSLGLGDTQYF. For the CDR3, the DNA is TGTGCCAGCAGCTTAGGATTAGGAGATACGCAGTATTTT. The chain is built from TRBV7-9 and TRBJ2-3; D call uncertain. The V end was cut by 1 base, the J end by 5 bases, with 7 bases between. This CDR3 contains 13 residues. Germline V CDR1 and CDR2: SEHNR, FQNEAQ (reference sequence).

The chain joins TRBV5-1 to TRBJ1-5, with D unclear. V was cut by 2 bases and J by 3 bases, with 6 bases left in between. The CDR3 length is 13 residues. Per germline, CDR1 SGHRS and CDR2 YFSETQ. CDR3 DNA: TGCGCCAGCAGCTTCGATATCAATCAGCCCCAGCATTTT. Translated, it gives CASSFDINQPQHF.

The gene calls are TRBV11-2 and TRBJ2-1, with TRBD1 matching 9 bases. This CDR3 has 14 residues. V lost 5 bases and J lost 8; bases outside the gene matches: 7. Germline CDR1 is SGHAT and CDR2 is FQNNGV. DNA for the CDR3: TGTGCCAGCAGCCTGGACAGGGGTAGTCATGAGCAGTTCTTC. It specifies CASSLDRGSHEQFF.

The chain carries TRBV4-2 and TRBJ2-3; 7 positions agree with TRBD2. The CDR3 has 18 amino acids. After removal of 2 bases from V and 1 base from J, the junction contained 12 bases not matched to a gene. Germline loops: CDR1 LGHNA, CDR2 YNFKEQ. CDR3 residues: CASSQTGPLAGGTDTQYF. The CDR3 DNA reads as TGTGCCAGCAGCCAAACCGGACCTCTGGCGGGGGGCACAGATACGCAGTATTTT.

The chain recombines TRBV4-3 with TRBJ1-1; 7 bases fit TRBD1. The trim removed 0 bases at V and 3 bases at J, leaving 10 bases unmatched. CDR3 length equals 17 residues. Looked up from germline, CDR1 is LGHNA and CDR2 is YSLEER. In DNA form, the CDR3 reads TGCGCCAGCAGCCAAGAATCCAGGGGGGGAGTTCACACTGAAGCTTTCTTT. As protein: CASSQESRGGVHTEAFF.

The chain couples TRBV7-9 to TRBJ2-7; possibly TRBD1 or TRBD2 for D (5 bases each). The length of the CDR3 is 14 residues. Trimming cost V 5 bases and J 3 bases, with 14 bases left between them. Germline CDR1 is SEHNR and CDR2 is FQNEAQ (reference sequence). In nucleotides, the CDR3 is TGTGCCAGCAGCACAACCGGGGCCTACTACGAGCAGTACTTC. It is translated as CASSTTGAYYEQYF.

The V and J genes are TRBV18 and TRBJ1-1; possible D gene TRBD1, 5 bases. Trimming removed 3 bases from V and 1 base from J, with 12 bases in between. From germline, CDR1 is KGHSH and CDR2 LQKENI. The CDR3 is 15 amino acids. The CDR3 sequence: CASSPPGRTNTEAFF. The CDR3 DNA follows: TGTGCCAGCTCACCTCCGGGACGGACGAACACTGAAGCTTTCTTT.

This clonotype showed up many times. The chain is built from TRBV5-5 and TRBJ2-1, with 7 positions matching TRBD2. Germline V CDR1 and CDR2: SGHKS, YYEKEE (reference sequence). The CDR3 runs 20 residues. After removal of 1 base from V and 2 bases from J, the junction contained 18 bases not matched to a gene. CDR3: CASSLRFLSSPAGTYNEQFF. CDR3 bases: TGTGCCAGCAGCTTGAGGTTTTTGTCGTCGCCAGCGGGGACCTACAATGAGCAGTTCTTC.

In this sample, this clonotype turned up a few times. The V gene is TRBV14, the J gene TRBJ1-2; TRBD1 might be the D (5 bases). Trimming cost V 2 bases and J 8 bases, with 9 bases left between them. This CDR3 spans 12 amino acids. In germline, CDR1 is SGHDN, CDR2 FVKESK. CDR3 protein: CASSQLRGGYTF. As DNA, the CDR3 is TGTGCCAGCAGCCAATTGAGGGGAGGCTACACCTTC.

This clonotype has just a few counts. The rearrangement links TRBV12-3 or TRBV12-4 to TRBJ2-7, with TRBD1 identical over 10 bases. Trimming removed 7 bases from V and 3 bases from J; junction bases left unmatched: 6. The CDR3 contains 14 residues. CDR3 sequence (DNA): TGTGCCAGCAAAAGGGACAGGGGATTCTACGAGCAGTACTTC. Translated: CASKRDRGFYEQYF.

This clonotype was counted a single time. The J gene is TRBJ1-2, the V gene TRBV3-1; 9 bases are shared with TRBD1. The ends lost 0 bases at V and 8 bases at J; junction bases unmatched: 1. Germline CDR1 is LGHDT and CDR2 is YNNKEL (reference sequence). The CDR3 totals 13 residues. The DNA for the CDR3 is TGTGCCAGCAGCCAAGAGGGACAGGGCGGCTACACCTTC. It is translated as CASSQEGQGGYTF.

The table lists this clonotype with a few counts. V usage is TRBV7-2 and J usage is TRBJ2-7, with 10 bases lining up with TRBD1. The length of the CDR3 is 16 residues. CDR1 and CDR2 from the germline V gene are SGHTA and FQGNSA. J was trimmed by 0 bases and V by 3 bases; bases with no gene match: 5. This CDR3 is CASSLGRDRGSYEQYF. CDR3 DNA: TGTGCCAGCAGCTTGGGCCGGGACAGGGGCTCCTACGAGCAGTACTTC.

The chain has TRBV12-3 or TRBV12-4 and TRBJ1-5; TRBD1 might be the D (5 bases). V lost 7 bases and J lost 6, with 19 bases in between. The CDR3 consists of 15 residues. CDR3 residues: CASTPQGTLGQPQHF. DNA of the CDR3: TGTGCCAGCACGCCTCAGGGAACGTTGGGTCAGCCCCAGCATTTT.

This rearrangement joins TRBV9 to TRBJ1-2; 7 nucleotides align to TRBD1. J was trimmed by 4 bases and V by 1 base; bases with no gene match: 1. The length of the CDR3 is 13 residues. CDR1 and CDR2 from the germline V gene are SGDLS and YYNGEE. CDR3 DNA: TGTGCCAGCAGCGTATACAGGGGCTATGGCTACACCTTC. Amino acids: CASSVYRGYGYTF.

The rearrangement links TRBV20-1 to TRBJ2-1, with D hard to call. The germline V gene encodes CDR1 DFQATT and CDR2 SNEGSKA (reference sequence). V lost 5 bases, J lost 0 bases, and 5 bases lay in between. The CDR3 runs to 12 residues. The DNA of the CDR3 is TGCAGTGCTTTGGCCTCCTACAATGAGCAGTTCTTC. It specifies CSALASYNEQFF.

The V call is TRBV7-9, the J call TRBJ2-1; D is ambiguous. This CDR3 contains 14 residues. Trimming stripped 1 base from V and 6 bases from J, with 10 bases between. In germline, CDR1 is SEHNR, CDR2 FQNEAQ (reference sequence). CDR3 sequence: CASSLVVPGNEQFF. In DNA, the CDR3 is TGTGCCAGCAGCTTAGTAGTTCCCGGCAATGAGCAGTTCTTC. Full variable domain (rest looked up from reference TRBV7-9 and TRBJ2-1): DTGVSQNPRHKITKRGQNVTFRCDPISEHNRLYWYRQTLGQGPEFLTYFQNEAQLEKSRLLSDRFSAERPKGSFSTLEIQRTEQGDSAMYLCASSLVVPGNEQFFGPGTRLTVL.

The gene calls are TRBV5-1 and TRBJ2-1; the D is unclear. V was trimmed by 4 bases and J by 0 bases, leaving 14 bases between them. Germline values: CDR1 SGHRS, CDR2 YFSETQ. The CDR3 is 16 amino acids. The CDR3 DNA reads TGCGCCAGCAGCCACGGTTATCGCGACTCCTACAATGAGCAGTTCTTC. Encoded protein: CASSHGYRDSYNEQFF.